This T cell receptor beta chain is drawn from a study of blood T cells in healthy people across ages. Overall study results and limits: There was a strong correlation between TCR beta diversity and naive T cell percentage.

Remarks on this clonotype: Its antigen is unknown.

It was with a sample-barcoded 5' primer and a J-beta primer mix that a second PCR of about 6 to 11 cycles was run. In TCRdb, the 5' RACE reads were re-called with MiXCR into one record per CDR3 protein. The table lists about 970,000 distinct CDR3 sequences, roughly 47% of them singletons. Input material: blood. This clonotype was sampled from a woman aged 55-70 years in good health.

CDR3 sequence (DNA): TGTGCCAGTTCGCCTCAGAGTGGGTCCGCCTACGAGCAGTACTTC. Translation: CASSPQSGSAYEQYF. The rearrangement joins TRBV7-3 to TRBJ2-7, with unresolved D. The CDR3 totals 15 residues. Trimming removed 9 bases at V and 2 bases at J, with 20 bases between. CDR1 is SGHTA and CDR2 is FQGTGA in the germline V gene.